This TCR beta chain comes out of a study of neurological immune-mediated disorders (dated by TCRdb to between 2018 and 2020). As for the study more broadly: Using UMI-based sequencing, the study compared peripheral blood TCR-beta repertoires from patients with HTLV-I-associated myelopathy (HAM/TSP), patients with multiple sclerosis, and healthy controls. Of the 70 or so subjects in the cohort, about 14 were HAM/TSP patients, about 34 were multiple sclerosis patients, and roughly 20 were healthy controls. The roughly 100 TCR-beta libraries covered PBMC samples along with longitudinal samples, technical triplicates, and paired sorted CD4+ and CD8+ T-cell subsets. Study-wide conclusions, independent of this receptor: The highest TCR clonal expansion was observed in HAM/TSP patients, whereas the lowest was observed in MS patients, even when compared with healthy controls. Across subjects, expanded clones never shared an identical CDR3 amino acid sequence, which suggests that the TCR-beta repertoires in every group were private.

The CDR3, cysteine through phenylalanine, is 14 amino acids long. Here the CDR3 DNA is all that survives: 42 bases in frame from base 1. Per the germline V gene, SGHTA is the CDR1 and FQGNSA is the CDR2. Trimming costs V 5 bases and J 3 bases, and their ends lie 10 bases apart. cDNA synthesis used template-switch 5'RACE with a primer carrying a 10-nucleotide random unique molecular identifier tagging each TCR transcript. Every sequencing run yielded over 170 million TCR-beta sequences covering 15-18 subjects. Total RNA was extracted with the RNeasy kit. Using the KAPA Real-time Library Amplification kit, TCR-beta VDJ regions were amplified with primers for the TCR constant region and the 5'RACE anchor. A first PCR added sample indexes and Illumina adaptors, and a second PCR then raised library yield. After purification with Ampure beads, the TCR product of roughly 650 bp was size-selected on a 2% E-gel SizeSelection system. Before pooling, libraries had their quality checked on a Bioanalyzer, their concentration measured with Qubit, and their quantity determined with the Kapa Library Quantification kit. An Illumina HiSeq 2500 was used to sequence the libraries paired-end at 2 x 150 bp. To increase sequence diversity, about 25-31% phiX was spiked into each library pool. As for the authors' bioinformatics: The UMI-based MiGEC pipeline processed quality-filtered reads and removed over 80% of raw TCR sequences during error correction. VDJ genes were aligned to IMGT germline references, and clonotypes were defined by unique CDR3 amino acid sequence plus V-J genes. Clonal expansion, Shannon diversity and CDR3 relatedness (CalcPairwiseDistances, ClusterSamples) were evaluated with VDJtools, and phylogenetic trees were built with CLCbio workbench. Using coefficient-of-variation modelling across technical triplicates, the study counted a clone as expanded if it had at least 8 unique UMIs. Using fastp at Q25 and MiXCR, TCRdb reprocessed the public reads and kept productive beta chains. Entries are consolidated by CDR3 protein sequence, retaining the most common genes and DNA. The V and J calls were not made by the authors but by TCRdb's processing. Across this sample there are 25,000 to 30,000 distinct CDR3 sequences, with around 6.3% seen only once. Together, the top ten hold approximately 9.6% of the sample.

This clonotype was found many times. Its specific antigen is unknown. Base qualities are not at hand, and no much larger clone is one base apart. Blood bank volunteers in Maryland, USA served as the healthy controls. For unsorted PBMC libraries, 2 million PBMCs were used after storage in RNAlater at -80 degrees C until RNA extraction. Peripheral blood was subjected to Ficoll-Hypaque density gradient centrifugation to isolate PBMCs, which were then cryopreserved in liquid nitrogen. The sequence was collected from a woman in her forties or fifties in good health. The sequence is built from TRBV7-2 and TRBJ2-2; the D gene identity is not certain. The sequencing sample was made of PBMCs. The CDR3 protein is CASSLVGDTGELFF. The bases read TGTGCCAGCAGCCTGGTGGGCGACACCGGGGAGCTGTTTTTT.